These T cell receptor beta chains were read from a single sample in a study of cytomegalovirus exposure and HLA in healthy donors. TCRdb's copy holds only in-frame clones and misses some; the assay was immunoSEQ multiplex PCR. Seen here are just under 65,000 clones, roughly 94% observed once, and the top ten hold about 6.5%. Specimen: PBMCs. The source is a woman under 30 in good health and CMV-seropositive. The CDR3 runs from the conserved cysteine through the conserved F or W. The D gene is left open where the match is weak. Not all rows give a size; the values are once, few, many and, for expanded clones, a class.

>-|TRBV5-1|TRBD2|TRBJ2-3|16
CASRPGTSGGTDTQYF
TGCGCCAGCAGACCCGGGACTAGCGGAGGCACAGATACGCAGTATTTT
>-|TRBV11-2|-|TRBJ1-1|15
CASSARDKQNTEAFF
TGTGCCAGCAGCGCCCGGGACAAGCAGAACACTGAAGCTTTCTTT
>-|TRBV27|TRBD1|TRBJ2-1|15
CASSLWTGAYNEQFF
TGTGCCAGCAGTCTCTGGACAGGAGCTTACAATGAGCAGTTCTTC
>-|TRBV15|TRBD2|TRBJ2-7|13
CATSSSGGYEQYF
TGTGCCACCAGCTCTAGCGGGGGTTACGAGCAGTACTTC
>-|TRBV19|-|TRBJ1-2|15
CASSRTDQTIYGYTF
TGTGCCAGTAGTAGGACAGACCAAACCATCTATGGCTACACCTTC
>once|TRBV29-1|TRBD1|TRBJ1-2|13
CSVEDRDNYGYTF
TGCAGCGTTGAGGACAGGGACAACTATGGCTACACCTTC
>once|TRBV7-9|TRBD1|TRBJ1-3|15
CASSVAGGSGNTIYF
TGTGCCAGCAGCGTTGCAGGGGGCTCTGGAAACACCATATATTTT
>-|TRBV2|TRBD2|TRBJ2-5|15
CASSESGLAGETQYF
TGTGCCAGCAGTGAATCGGGACTAGCGGGGGAGACCCAGTACTTC
>-|TRBV6-5|-|TRBJ2-2|13
CASSRLNTGELFF
TGTGCCAGCAGTCGACTCAACACCGGGGAGCTGTTTTTT
>-|TRBV6-1|-|TRBJ1-1|15
CASTFEGVRNTEAFF
TGTGCCAGCACCTTCGAAGGGGTTAGGAACACTGAAGCTTTCTTT
>once|TRBV6-1|TRBD2|TRBJ2-1|15
CASSEALSGRAEQFF
TGTGCCAGCAGTGAAGCGCTGAGCGGGAGGGCCGAGCAGTTCTTC
>-|TRBV29-1|TRBD2|TRBJ2-1|13
CSQLAGGWNEQFF
TGCAGCCAACTAGCGGGAGGGTGGAATGAGCAGTTCTTC
>-|TRBV30|TRBD1|TRBJ1-5|15
CAWSGGTVGNQPQHF
TGTGCCTGGAGTGGTGGGACAGTTGGCAATCAGCCCCAGCATTTT
>-|TRBV15|TRBD1|TRBJ1-2|11
CATGTGGFYTF
TGTGCCACTGGGACAGGGGGCTTCTACACCTTC
>-|TRBV9|TRBD1|TRBJ2-3|15
CASSPPGQGTDTQYF
TGTGCCAGCAGCCCTCCGGGACAGGGGACAGATACGCAGTATTTT
>-|TRBV4-3|TRBD1|TRBJ1-3|16
CASSQGQGYEGNTIYF
TGCGCCAGCAGCCAGGGACAGGGTTATGAGGGAAACACCATATATTTT
>-|TRBV6-4|TRBD2|TRBJ2-3|16
CASSDGSSGGGDTQYF
TGTGCCAGCAGTGACGGTAGTAGCGGGGGAGGCGATACGCAGTATTTT
>-|TRBV7-2|TRBD2|TRBJ2-1|15
CASSRGLAGMGEQFF
TGTGCCAGCAGCAGAGGACTAGCGGGGATGGGTGAGCAGTTCTTC
>-|TRBV15|-|TRBJ2-7|13
CATNHPSTVEQYF
TGTGCCACTAACCACCCTAGTACGGTGGAGCAGTACTTC
>-|TRBV30|-|TRBJ1-5|15
CAWSLGPTVNQPQHF
TGTGCCTGGAGTTTAGGACCGACAGTCAATCAGCCCCAGCATTTT
>-|TRBV19|TRBD2|TRBJ2-3|14
CASSIGPGGDTQYF
TGTGCCAGTAGTATTGGGCCCGGGGGGGATACGCAGTATTTT
>once|TRBV7-3|TRBD1|TRBJ2-1|15
CASSLNPGGRNEQFF
TGTGCCAGCAGCTTAAATCCAGGGGGAAGAAATGAGCAGTTCTTC
>-|TRBV28|-|TRBJ1-5|14
CASSFLSVEQPQHF
TGTGCCAGCAGTTTCTTATCGGTAGAGCAGCCCCAGCATTTT
>-|TRBV20-1|-|TRBJ2-1|10
CSANGNEQFF
TGCAGTGCTAACGGCAATGAGCAGTTCTTC
>-|TRBV20-1|-|TRBJ1-2|11
CSASRGGGYTF
TGCAGTGCCTCGCGAGGCGGCGGCTACACCTTC
>-|TRBV7-2|TRBD1|TRBJ2-5|14
CASTKGAAVETQYF
TGTGCCAGCACCAAGGGGGCCGCGGTAGAGACCCAGTACTTC
>-|TRBV6-5|TRBD2|TRBJ2-5|14
CASSFSGVAETQYF
TGTGCCAGCAGCTTCAGCGGGGTGGCAGAGACCCAGTACTTC
>-|TRBV18|-|TRBJ2-5|14
CASSEGRGTETQYF
TGTGCCAGCTCGGAGGGACGCGGAACAGAGACCCAGTACTTC